These 24 T cell receptor beta chains share one sample of origin, sequenced in a study of cytomegalovirus exposure and HLA in healthy donors. Use of 60 Vbeta and 13 Jbeta primers characterized the PCR. Here immunoSEQ multiplex PCR was the method, and the copy in TCRdb shows in-frame clones only, minus some. The table has about 60,000 clones, 70% seen once. The sequenced material came from PBMCs. Receptors originate from a woman in her fifties or sixties in good health and CMV-seropositive.

A note on this clone: Germline is not matched at one junction end, which may reflect a read error. V usage is TRBV7-7 and J usage is TRBJ1-3; D remains unclear. CDR1 SSHAT and CDR2 FNYEAQ come from the germline V gene (reference sequence). This CDR3 is built from 15 residues. CDR3: CASSPAGKEGNTIYF. In DNA form, the CDR3 reads TGTGCTAGCAGCCCAGCCGGGAAGGAGGGAAACACCATATATTTT.

This clone is medium-sized in the sample. The rearrangement links TRBV7-9 to TRBJ2-7; 7 bases fit TRBD2. This CDR3 spans 16 amino acids. Germline V gene lookup returns CDR1 SEHNR and CDR2 FQNEAQ (reference sequence). Trimming at V came to 1 base and at J to 2 bases, leaving 8 bases not matched to a gene. CDR3 sequence (DNA): TGTGCCAGCAGCTTAGAGGCGGGGGTTCACCCCTACGAGCAGTACTTC. As protein: CASSLEAGVHPYEQYF.

The chain has TRBV30 and TRBJ1-2, with D maybe TRBD1 (6 bases). Germline V gene sequence: CDR1 GTSNPN, CDR2 SVGIG (reference sequence). V gave up 5 bases and J gave up 0 bases, with 13 bases separating them. CDR3 length: 14 residues. For the CDR3, the DNA is TGTGCCTGGGGGTTGCAGGGGCCTAACTATGGCTACACCTTC. It is translated as CAWGLQGPNYGYTF.

This clone showed up just a few times. The V gene is TRBV27, the J gene TRBJ1-2; TRBD1 aligns across 9 bases. Unmatched junction bases numbered 11, after V lost 6 bases and J lost 9 bases. This CDR3 comprises 14 residues. Looked up from germline, CDR1 is MNHEY and CDR2 is SMNVEV (reference sequence). The CDR3 sequence is CASSHTGGEARYTF. As DNA, the CDR3 is TGTGCCAGCAGCCATACAGGGGGCGAGGCCCGCTACACCTTC.

The chain carries TRBV6-5 and TRBJ1-2, with a tentative D call TRBD1 (6 bases). This CDR3 has 12 residues. The germline gives CDR1 MNHEY, CDR2 SVGAGI. Trimming cost V 5 bases and J 8 bases, with 12 bases left between them. The CDR3 DNA reads TGTGCCAGCAGTGGACCAGGGGCAGGCTACACCTTC. Translating gives CASSGPGAGYTF.

This clone has just a few counts. For the CDR3, the DNA is TGTGCCAGCAGACGGACAGGGGAGGACACTGAAGCTTTCTTT. Translation gives CASRRTGEDTEAFF. The chain employs TRBV5-4 and TRBJ1-1, with 9 bases lining up with TRBD1. Per germline, CDR1 SGHNT and CDR2 YYREEE (reference sequence). J gave up 3 bases and V 5 bases, and 5 bases lay outside the gene matches. The length of the CDR3 is 14 residues.

The genes are TRBV7-6 and TRBJ2-2, with D perhaps matching TRBD2 (6 bases). The CDR3 is made up of 15 amino acids. V was pared by 5 bases and J by 7 bases, with 17 bases between. Germline CDR1 is SGHVS and CDR2 is FNYEAQ. The CDR3 here is CASSPLGGESGELFF. The CDR3 DNA is TGTGCCAGCAGCCCCCTGGGGGGTGAAAGCGGGGAGCTGTTTTTT.

The gene calls are TRBV10-3 and TRBJ1-1; perhaps TRBD1 as D (5 bases). Trimming removed 3 bases at V and 4 bases at J, with 9 bases between. The germline CDR1 and CDR2 sequences are ENHRY and SYGVKD. CDR3 size: 13 residues. The CDR3 DNA reads TGTGCCATCAGTGAAGTAAGGGGCACTGAAGCTTTCTTT. It specifies CAISEVRGTEAFF.

This clone was seen more than once but under ten times. The V and J genes are TRBV7-9 and TRBJ1-5, with D uncertain. Germline loops: CDR1 SEHNR, CDR2 FQNEAQ (reference sequence). Trimming cost V 4 bases and J 0 bases, with 10 bases left between them. The CDR3 covers 15 residues. CDR3 protein: CASSSWADSNQPQHF. The CDR3 region has the DNA TGTGCCAGCAGCTCATGGGCCGATAGCAATCAGCCCCAGCATTTT.

This clone occurred once. The rearrangement uses TRBV4-2 and TRBJ1-5, with no clear D. The length of the CDR3 is 16 residues. V was pared by 0 bases and J by 1 base, with 10 bases between. CDR1 and CDR2 from the germline V gene are LGHNA and YNFKEQ. CDR3 nucleotide sequence: TGTGCCAGCAGCCAAGATCGAGGGAGCAGCAATCAGCCCCAGCATTTT. Amino acid sequence: CASSQDRGSSNQPQHF.

The V gene is TRBV5-4, the J gene TRBJ2-7; D is possibly TRBD1 (5 bases). V was cut by 1 base and J by 3 bases, with 8 bases left in between. This CDR3 region has 13 residues. Per the germline V gene, CDR1 is SGHNT and CDR2 is YYREEE (reference sequence). CDR3 protein: CASSLQGIYEQYF. DNA for the CDR3: TGTGCCAGCAGCTTGCAGGGCATCTACGAGCAGTACTTC.

The chain uses TRBV28 and TRBJ1-2; maybe TRBD1 (5 bases). Germline CDR1 and CDR2: MDHEN and SYDVKM. Trimming stripped 3 bases from V and 4 bases from J, with 9 bases between. This CDR3 is built from 13 residues. The CDR3 nucleotides read TGTGCCAGCAGTTTGTCAGGGTTCTATGGCTACACCTTC. This translates into CASSLSGFYGYTF.

The V gene is TRBV6-5, the J gene TRBJ1-5; D is unresolved. V dropped 4 bases and J dropped 3 bases, with 7 bases sitting between them. The germline CDR1 and CDR2 sequences are MNHEY and SVGAGI. The CDR3 is 13 residues long. CDR3 loop: CASSFGFNQPQHF. CDR3 DNA sequence: TGTGCCAGCAGTTTCGGTTTCAATCAGCCCCAGCATTTT.

This chain uses TRBV4-3 with TRBJ1-2, with D uncertain. The CDR3 loop spans 15 amino acids. Trimming removed 0 bases at V and 4 bases at J, with 12 bases between. Germline CDR1 LGHNA, CDR2 YSLEER. The DNA for the CDR3 is TGCGCCAGCAGCCAAGACATAAATGGCGGCTATGGCTACACCTTC. Translation gives CASSQDINGGYGYTF.

In its sample, this clone was seen a few times. The chain employs TRBV5-4 and TRBJ1-2, with 8 bases that match TRBD1. The CDR3 is made up of 15 amino acids. Germline trimming cut 4 bases from V and 0 bases from J; bases unmatched to any gene: 5. CDR1 and CDR2 (germline): SGHNT, YYREEE (reference sequence). CDR3 loop: CASSERGQANYGYTF. The DNA of the CDR3 is TGTGCCAGCAGCGAACGGGGACAGGCTAACTATGGCTACACCTTC. The whole variable domain, filled in from reference TRBV5-4 and TRBJ1-2, reads ETGVTQSPTHLIKTRGQQVTLRCSSQSGHNTVSWYQQALGQGPQFIFQYYREEENGRGNFPPRFSGLQFPNYSSELNVNALELDDSALYLCASSERGQANYGYTFGSGTRLTVV.

This clone is medium-sized in the sample. The chain uses TRBV7-9 and TRBJ1-4; the D gene is possibly TRBD1 (6 bases). CDR1 and CDR2 from the germline V gene are SEHNR and FQNEAQ (reference sequence). V lost 3 bases and J 1 base, leaving 12 bases between the germline ends. This CDR3 has 16 amino acids. CDR3 nucleotide sequence: TGTGCCAGCAGCTTTGACGTAGGGGGAACTAATGAAAAACTGTTTTTT. Amino acids: CASSFDVGGTNEKLFF.

This clone showed up just once. The rearrangement joins TRBV5-1 to TRBJ2-5, with no clear D. The DNA end favors TRBJ2-7, so the J call may be wrong. The CDR3 consists of 14 residues. Germline CDR1 and CDR2: SGHRS and YFSETQ. CDR3 nucleotides: TGCGCCAGCAGCTTGCCCAAGATCCCCAACGAGCAGTACTTC. Its protein product is CASSLPKIPNEQYF.

This chain links TRBV5-1 with TRBJ1-6; 11 positions agree with TRBD1. After removal of 3 bases from V and 7 bases from J, the junction contained 6 bases not matched to a gene. Germline CDR1 is SGHRS and CDR2 is YFSETQ. The CDR3 length is 16 residues. The CDR3 reads CASSWGQGGENSPLHF. DNA of the CDR3: TGCGCCAGCAGCTGGGGACAGGGGGGCGAGAATTCACCCCTCCACTTT.

This rearrangement joins TRBV5-8 to TRBJ1-1; a possible D gene is TRBD1 (6 bases). Germline assignment: CDR1 SGHTS and CDR2 YDEGEE. The CDR3 extends over 13 amino acids. The V gene lost 4 bases and the J gene lost 4 bases, with 11 bases spanning the gap. DNA of the CDR3: TGTGCCAGCAGCCGCTTAGGGGGCACTGAAGCTTTCTTT. Translated: CASSRLGGTEAFF. The full variable domain, completed using reference TRBV5-8 and TRBJ1-1, is EAGVTQSPTHLIKTRGQQATLRCSPISGHTSVYWYQQALGLGLQFLLWYDEGEERNRGNFPPRFSGRQFPNYSSELNVNALELEDSALYLCASSRLGGTEAFFGQGTRLTVV.

This clone came up a few times. V gene TRBV9 combines with J gene TRBJ1-1, with D possibly matching TRBD1 (6 bases). The CDR3 runs to 14 residues. The germline gives CDR1 SGDLS, CDR2 YYNGEE. V lost 7 bases to trimming and J lost 1 base, with 14 bases between them. Here the CDR3 DNA reads TGTGCCAGCTCTACAGGACAGCCGAACACTGAAGCTTTCTTT. Encoded protein: CASSTGQPNTEAFF.

This clone was seen more than once but under ten times. J is TRBJ2-7 and V is TRBV5-1; D is perhaps TRBD1 (5 bases). Germline V gene sequence: CDR1 SGHRS, CDR2 YFSETQ. The CDR3 totals 17 residues. V lost 5 bases, J lost 1 base, and 22 bases lay in between. CDR3 nucleotide sequence: TGCGCCAGCAGTCATAAACCCCAGGGATTCAATTCCTACGAGCAGTACTTC. Encoded protein: CASSHKPQGFNSYEQYF.

V usage is TRBV29-1 and J usage is TRBJ1-2, with TRBD1 matching over 10 bases. The germline CDR1 and CDR2 sequences are SQVTM and ANQGSEA. V lost 6 bases to trimming and J lost 3 bases; unmatched junction nucleotides: 7. The CDR3 extends over 14 amino acids. The CDR3 loop reads CSVGGGTGDYGYTF. CDR3 nucleotide sequence: TGCAGCGTGGGGGGAGGGACAGGGGACTATGGCTACACCTTC.

This clone came up once. This chain connects TRBV10-1 to TRBJ2-3; tentatively, D is TRBD1 (5 bases). Trimming removed 1 base from V and 3 bases from J, with 8 bases in between. The V gene's germline CDR1 is WNHNN and CDR2 SYGVQD (reference sequence). The CDR3 loop spans 14 amino acids. The CDR3, as DNA: TGCGCCAGCAGTGAGTATAGGGGAACAGATACGCAGTATTTT. It translates to CASSEYRGTDTQYF.

V and J are TRBV6-1 and TRBJ2-2, with D maybe TRBD1 (5 bases). The CDR3 length is 11 residues. Trimming cost V 8 bases and J 4 bases, with 5 bases left between them. Germline V lookup: CDR1 MNHNS, CDR2 SASEGT. This chain's CDR3 is CASQGTGELFF. CDR3 DNA sequence: TGTGCCAGCCAGGGCACCGGGGAGCTGTTTTTT.